The 18 T cell receptor beta chains given below trace back to one sample, sequenced in a study of OX40 agonist ivuxolimab in advanced cancers. The method was immunoSEQ multiplex PCR; TCRdb's version includes in-frame clones alone and lacks a portion of them. The data contain 8,500 to 13,000 clones, 75% to 80% of them seen just once; the ten biggest clones take up over 20%. Sequenced material: CD4+ or CD8+ T cells sorted from blood, taken in a trial of the OX40 agonist ivuxolimab. All receptors derive from an adult with an advanced solid tumor such as melanoma, head and neck, liver or kidney cancer.

The rearrangement uses TRBV18 and TRBJ2-1; 12 bases line up with TRBD2. CDR1 KGHSH and CDR2 LQKENI come from the germline V gene. V gave up 6 bases and J gave up 8 bases; unmatched junction bases: 11. The CDR3 totals 16 residues. As DNA, the CDR3 is TGTGCCAGCTCTCTCCGACTAGCGGGAGTTTTCGATGAGCAGTTCTTC. This sequence encodes CASSLRLAGVFDEQFF.

The sample holds a few counts of this clone. Distinct nucleotide sequences in the sample also encode this CDR3. The V gene is TRBV9, the J gene TRBJ2-7; 8 bases fit TRBD2. The CDR3 is 14 amino acids. The germline V gene has CDR1 SGDLS and CDR2 YYNGEE. The V and J ends lost 1 base and 1 base, in that order; junction bases with no gene match: 1. The CDR3 is CASSVSSGSYEQYF. The CDR3, as DNA: TGTGCCAGCAGCGTATCTAGCGGGTCCTACGAGCAGTACTTC.

This chain joins TRBV4-1 and TRBJ1-5, with 9 bases fitting TRBD1. With V trimmed by 1 base and J by 7 bases, 2 bases remained unmatched. CDR1 is MGHRA and CDR2 is YSYEKL in the germline V gene. The CDR3 consists of 14 residues. The CDR3 spells CASSQGQGDQPQHF. For the CDR3, the DNA is TGCGCCAGCAGCCAAGGACAGGGGGACCAGCCCCAGCATTTT.

J is TRBJ1-2 and V is TRBV2, with TRBD1 matching over 9 bases. The CDR3 sequence is 13 residues long. V trimming: 10 bases; J trimming: 3 bases; junction bases outside the gene matches: 6. The germline V gene encodes CDR1 SNHLY and CDR2 FYNNEI. The DNA for the CDR3 is TGTGCCATTCCGGGACAGGGTGACTATGGCTACACCTTC. Translation gives CAIPGQGDYGYTF.

The CDR3 loop is CASSIDVEGSGYEQYF. In nucleotides, the CDR3 is TGTGCCAGTAGTATTGACGTTGAAGGATCGGGATACGAGCAGTACTTC. This rearrangement joins TRBV19 to TRBJ2-7; D may be TRBD2 (5 bases). CDR1 is LNHDA, CDR2 SQIVND, per germline (reference sequence). The CDR3 consists of 16 residues. V lost 3 bases, J lost 4 bases, and 19 bases lay in between.

The genes are TRBV7-3 and TRBJ2-1; D might be TRBD2 (5 bases). Germline loops: CDR1 SGHTA, CDR2 FQGTGA. V lost 5 bases, J lost 5 bases, and 16 bases lay in between. This CDR3 comprises 15 residues. The CDR3 sequence is CASSPPGGRDNEQFF. The CDR3 DNA follows: TGTGCCAGCAGCCCACCTGGCGGGCGTGACAATGAGCAGTTCTTC.

This clone was detected once. The V gene is TRBV9, the J gene TRBJ2-3, with TRBD2 identical over 14 bases. V lost 6 bases to trimming and J lost 1 base; unmatched junction nucleotides: 4. Germline V gene lookup returns CDR1 SGDLS and CDR2 YYNGEE. This CDR3 spans 16 amino acids. The CDR3 loop reads CASIPGLAGGTDTQYF. The CDR3 nucleotides are TGTGCCAGCATACCGGGACTAGCGGGGGGCACAGATACGCAGTATTTT.

This sequence joins TRBV7-9 and TRBJ1-1; 7 bases fit TRBD1. This CDR3 is built from 15 residues. J lost 1 base, V lost 3 bases, and 5 bases had no gene match. In germline, CDR1 is SEHNR, CDR2 FQNEAQ (reference sequence). Here the CDR3 DNA reads TGTGCCAGCAGCTTCAGAGGGGGCCAGAACACTGAAGCTTTCTTT. It is translated as CASSFRGGQNTEAFF.

This clone appeared a single time. The rearrangement uses TRBV4-1 and TRBJ2-4, with TRBD1 identical over 10 bases. Germline values: CDR1 MGHRA, CDR2 YSYEKL. J was trimmed by 5 bases and V by 4 bases; bases with no gene match: 8. The CDR3 contains 16 residues. CDR3 loop: CASSPTGQGLENIQYF. The CDR3 DNA is TGCGCCAGCAGCCCCACGGGACAGGGGTTGGAAAACATTCAGTACTTC.

The chain is built from TRBV29-1 and TRBJ2-3, with TRBD2 as a possible D gene (5 bases). Germline V CDR1 and CDR2: SQVTM, ANQGSEA. The V gene lost 0 bases and the J gene lost 2 bases, with 15 bases spanning the gap. The CDR3 runs to 16 residues. This chain's CDR3 is CSVEDPERMDTDTQYF. The CDR3 nucleotides read TGCAGCGTTGAAGATCCGGAGCGGATGGACACAGATACGCAGTATTTT.

Sample share makes this clone large. The chain combines TRBV11-2 with TRBJ2-7, with TRBD2 identical over 8 bases. There are 17 residues in the CDR3. The V gene's germline CDR1 is SGHAT and CDR2 FQNNGV. V lost 3 bases and J lost 1; bases outside the gene matches: 11. CDR3 bases: TGTGCCAGCAGCTTCCCTCAGTCCGGGAGGGGTTCCTACGAGCAGTACTTC. Translated, it gives CASSFPQSGRGSYEQYF.

The V and J genes are TRBV27 and TRBJ2-2, with 7 positions matching TRBD2. The CDR3 has 13 amino acids. The V segment lost 7 bases and the J segment 6 bases; nucleotides outside the gene matches: 5. Germline lookup yields CDR1 MNHEY and CDR2 SMNVEV (reference sequence). Here the CDR3 reads CASNRRGAGELFF. As DNA, the CDR3 is TGTGCCAGCAACCGACGGGGGGCCGGGGAGCTGTTTTTT.

The rearrangement joins TRBV5-1 to TRBJ1-2; D is unclear. V was trimmed by 5 bases and J by 2 bases, leaving 31 bases between them. The CDR3 covers 20 residues. CDR1 is SGHRS, CDR2 YFSETQ, per germline. The CDR3 DNA reads TGCGCCAGCAGACATTTCACCGGTCACCCCGGACCTAGAGGAAACTATGGCTACACCTTC. Residues: CASRHFTGHPGPRGNYGYTF.

The genes are TRBV27 and TRBJ1-4, with a possible D match to TRBD1 (6 bases). Trimming removed 5 bases at V and 8 bases at J, with 21 bases between. CDR1 and CDR2 from the germline V gene are MNHEY and SMNVEV (reference sequence). CDR3 length equals 16 residues. This CDR3 is CASSQLGGAKREKLFF. For the CDR3, the DNA is TGTGCCAGCAGTCAATTAGGGGGGGCGAAACGGGAAAAACTGTTTTTT. Complete variable domain (other parts from reference TRBV27 and TRBJ1-4): EAQVTQNPRYLITVTGKKLTVTCSQNMNHEYMSWYRQDPGLGLRQIYYSMNVEVTDKGDVPEGYKVSRKEKRNFPLILESPSPNQTSLYFCASSQLGGAKREKLFFGSGTQLSVL.

This rearrangement joins TRBV7-8 to TRBJ1-2; 8 bases agree with TRBD1. Losses at the gene ends were 5 bases for V and 13 bases for J; bases not matched to a gene: 18. This CDR3 region has 15 residues. In germline, CDR1 is SGHVS, CDR2 FQNEAQ. The CDR3 nucleotides read TGTGCCAGCAGCCCCTCAGGGGGCGGGTTGTATATAATCACCTTC. It is translated as CASSPSGGGLYIITF.

This clone was seen only a few times. This chain links TRBV7-9 with TRBJ2-1; unclear D gene. In germline, CDR1 is SEHNR, CDR2 FQNEAQ (reference sequence). Trimming took 5 bases from V and 6 from J, leaving 14 bases between them. This CDR3 region has 14 residues. As DNA, the CDR3 is TGTGCCAGCAGCAGTAGGACGAAACCCAATGAGCAGTTCTTC. Translation gives CASSSRTKPNEQFF.

This clone was seen only once. CDR3 coding DNA: TGTGCCAGCAGCTTGGGCACAGCCAAAAACATTCAGTACTTC. It encodes CASSLGTAKNIQYF. This chain uses TRBV5-4 with TRBJ2-4, with D uncertain. V dropped 0 bases and J dropped 0 bases, with 4 bases sitting between them. Germline values: CDR1 SGHNT, CDR2 YYREEE (reference sequence). This CDR3 has 14 residues. Full variable domain (missing parts from reference TRBV5-4 and TRBJ2-4): ETGVTQSPTHLIKTRGQQVTLRCSSQSGHNTVSWYQQALGQGPQFIFQYYREEENGRGNFPPRFSGLQFPNYSSELNVNALELDDSALYLCASSLGTAKNIQYFGAGTRLSVL.

This clone was seen a single time. The chain recombines TRBV2 with TRBJ2-7; D gene unclear. Per germline, CDR1 SNHLY and CDR2 FYNNEI. The CDR3 is 15 amino acids. Trimming pared 1 base from V and 1 base from J, leaving 11 bases between. This CDR3 reads CASSEGVGRSYEQYF. CDR3 sequence (DNA): TGTGCCAGCAGTGAAGGAGTGGGTAGATCCTACGAGCAGTACTTC.